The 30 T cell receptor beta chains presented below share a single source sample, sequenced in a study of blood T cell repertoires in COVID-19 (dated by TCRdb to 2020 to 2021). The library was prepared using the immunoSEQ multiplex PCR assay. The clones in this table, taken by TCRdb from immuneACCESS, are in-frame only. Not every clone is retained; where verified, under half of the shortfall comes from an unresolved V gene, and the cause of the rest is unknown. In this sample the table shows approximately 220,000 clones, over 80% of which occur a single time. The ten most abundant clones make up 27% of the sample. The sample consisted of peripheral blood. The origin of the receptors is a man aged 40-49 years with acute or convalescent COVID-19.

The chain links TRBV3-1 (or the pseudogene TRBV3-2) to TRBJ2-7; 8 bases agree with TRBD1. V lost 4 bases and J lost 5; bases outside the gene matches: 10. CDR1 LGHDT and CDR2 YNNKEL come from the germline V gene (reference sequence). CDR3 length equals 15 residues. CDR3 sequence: CASSLRGHPVNEQYF. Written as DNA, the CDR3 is TGTGCCAGCAGCCTCAGGGGGCATCCCGTGAACGAGCAGTACTTC.

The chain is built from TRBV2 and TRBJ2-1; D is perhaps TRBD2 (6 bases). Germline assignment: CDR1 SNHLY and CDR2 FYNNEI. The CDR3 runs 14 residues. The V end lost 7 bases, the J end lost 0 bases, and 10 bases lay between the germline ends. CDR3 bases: TGTGCCAGCATAGCGGTGAGCTCCTACAATGAGCAGTTCTTC. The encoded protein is CASIAVSSYNEQFF.

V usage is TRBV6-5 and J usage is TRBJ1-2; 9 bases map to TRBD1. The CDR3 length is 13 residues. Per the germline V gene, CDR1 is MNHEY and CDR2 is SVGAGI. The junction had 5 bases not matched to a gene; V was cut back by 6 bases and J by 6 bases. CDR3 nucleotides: TGTGCCAGCAGCCTCTGGACAGGGGATGGCTACACCTTC. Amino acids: CASSLWTGDGYTF.

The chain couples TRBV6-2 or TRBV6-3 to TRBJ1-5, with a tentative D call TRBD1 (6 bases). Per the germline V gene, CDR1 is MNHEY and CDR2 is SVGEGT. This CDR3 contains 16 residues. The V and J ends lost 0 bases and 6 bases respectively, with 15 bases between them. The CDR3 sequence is CASSYSPRGWAQPQHF. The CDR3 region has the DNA TGTGCCAGCAGTTACTCGCCCAGGGGATGGGCTCAGCCCCAGCATTTT.

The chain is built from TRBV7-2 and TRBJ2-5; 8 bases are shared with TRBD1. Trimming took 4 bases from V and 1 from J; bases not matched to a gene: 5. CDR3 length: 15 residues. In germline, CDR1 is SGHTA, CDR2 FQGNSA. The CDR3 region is CASSWVGTGQETQYF. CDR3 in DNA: TGTGCCAGCAGCTGGGTGGGGACAGGCCAAGAGACCCAGTACTTC.

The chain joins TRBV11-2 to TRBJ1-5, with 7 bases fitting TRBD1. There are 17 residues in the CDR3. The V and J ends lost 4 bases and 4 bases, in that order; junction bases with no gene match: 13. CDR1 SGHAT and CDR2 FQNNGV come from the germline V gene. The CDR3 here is CASSSARDSASNQPQHF. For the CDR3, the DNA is TGTGCCAGCAGCTCAGCCCGGGACAGTGCTTCAAATCAGCCCCAGCATTTT.

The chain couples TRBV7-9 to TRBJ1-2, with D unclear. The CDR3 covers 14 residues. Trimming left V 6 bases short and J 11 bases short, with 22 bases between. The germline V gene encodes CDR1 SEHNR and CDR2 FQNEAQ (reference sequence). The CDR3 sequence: CASSPLQGGVTYTF. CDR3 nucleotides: TGTGCCAGCAGTCCCCTCCAAGGCGGGGTAACATACACCTTC.

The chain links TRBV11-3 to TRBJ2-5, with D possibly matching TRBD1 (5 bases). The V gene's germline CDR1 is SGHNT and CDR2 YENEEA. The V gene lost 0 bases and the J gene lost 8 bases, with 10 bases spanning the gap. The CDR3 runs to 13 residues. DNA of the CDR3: TGTGCCAGCAGCTTAGAGGGGCCAACAACCCAGTACTTC. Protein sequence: CASSLEGPTTQYF.

The CDR3 reads CAWSAGTAGMNTEAFF. The CDR3 region has the DNA TGTGCCTGGAGTGCAGGGACAGCCGGAATGAACACTGAAGCTTTCTTT. The rearrangement links TRBV30 to TRBJ1-1, with 7 nucleotides matching TRBD1. V lost 1 base to trimming and J lost 0 bases; unmatched junction nucleotides: 8. This CDR3 has 16 residues. In germline, CDR1 is GTSNPN, CDR2 SVGIG (reference sequence).

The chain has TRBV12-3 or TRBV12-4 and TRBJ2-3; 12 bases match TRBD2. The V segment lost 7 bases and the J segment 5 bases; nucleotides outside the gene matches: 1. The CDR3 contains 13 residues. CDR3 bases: TGTGCCAGCACTAGCGGGAGGGTAGATACGCAGTATTTT. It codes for CASTSGRVDTQYF.

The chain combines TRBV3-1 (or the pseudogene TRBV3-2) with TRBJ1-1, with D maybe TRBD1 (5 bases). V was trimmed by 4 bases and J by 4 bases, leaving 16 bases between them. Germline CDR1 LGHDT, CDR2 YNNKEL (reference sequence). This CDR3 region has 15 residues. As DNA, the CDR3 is TGTGCCAGCAGCCTTCCTTCCGGAGGGGCCACTGAAGCTTTCTTT. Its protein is CASSLPSGGATEAFF.

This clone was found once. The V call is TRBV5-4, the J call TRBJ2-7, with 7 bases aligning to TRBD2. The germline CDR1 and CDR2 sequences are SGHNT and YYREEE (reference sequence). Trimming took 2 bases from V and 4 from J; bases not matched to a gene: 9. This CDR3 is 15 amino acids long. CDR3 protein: CASSLNAGRSYEQYF. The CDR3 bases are TGTGCCAGCAGCTTAAACGCCGGGAGGTCTTACGAGCAGTACTTC.

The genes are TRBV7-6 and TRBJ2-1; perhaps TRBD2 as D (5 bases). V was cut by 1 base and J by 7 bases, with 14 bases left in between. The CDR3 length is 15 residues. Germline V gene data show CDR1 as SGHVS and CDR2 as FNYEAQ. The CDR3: CASSLETGSRNEQFF. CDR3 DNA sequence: TGTGCCAGCAGCTTAGAAACGGGGAGTAGGAATGAGCAGTTCTTC.

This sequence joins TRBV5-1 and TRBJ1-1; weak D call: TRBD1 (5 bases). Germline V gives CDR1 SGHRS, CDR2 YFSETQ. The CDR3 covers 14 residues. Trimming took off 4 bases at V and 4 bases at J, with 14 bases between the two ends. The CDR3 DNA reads TGCGCCAGCAGCCTGGAGACAGTCACCACTGAAGCTTTCTTT. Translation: CASSLETVTTEAFF.

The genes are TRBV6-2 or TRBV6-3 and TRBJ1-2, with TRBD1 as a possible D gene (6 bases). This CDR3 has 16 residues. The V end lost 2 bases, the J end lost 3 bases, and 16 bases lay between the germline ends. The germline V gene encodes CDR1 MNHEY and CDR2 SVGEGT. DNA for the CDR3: TGTGCCAGCAGTTACCCCACGTCCCGACAGGACTATGGCTACACCTTC. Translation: CASSYPTSRQDYGYTF.

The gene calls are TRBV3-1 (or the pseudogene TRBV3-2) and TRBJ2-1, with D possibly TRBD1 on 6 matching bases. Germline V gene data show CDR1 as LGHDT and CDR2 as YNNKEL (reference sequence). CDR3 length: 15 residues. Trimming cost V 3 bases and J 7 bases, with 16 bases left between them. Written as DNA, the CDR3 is TGTGCCAGCAGCCACACAGGGTATATGCGGAATGAGCAGTTCTTC. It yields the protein CASSHTGYMRNEQFF.

As DNA, the CDR3 is TGCAGTGCTAGTTCGTGGCGGGGGAGAGATACGCAGTATTTT. This sequence encodes CSASSWRGRDTQYF. The chain uses TRBV20-1 and TRBJ2-3; 7 positions agree with TRBD2. Germline lookup yields CDR1 DFQATT and CDR2 SNEGSKA (reference sequence). V gave up 3 bases and J gave up 5 bases; unmatched junction bases: 8. The length of the CDR3 is 14 residues.

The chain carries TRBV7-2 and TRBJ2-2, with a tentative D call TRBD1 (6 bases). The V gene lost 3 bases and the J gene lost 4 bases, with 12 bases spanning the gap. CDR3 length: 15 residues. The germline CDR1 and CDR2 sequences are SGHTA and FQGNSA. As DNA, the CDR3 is TGTGCCAGCAGCTTCAGGGGCTCGGGCACCGGGGAGCTGTTTTTT. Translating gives CASSFRGSGTGELFF.

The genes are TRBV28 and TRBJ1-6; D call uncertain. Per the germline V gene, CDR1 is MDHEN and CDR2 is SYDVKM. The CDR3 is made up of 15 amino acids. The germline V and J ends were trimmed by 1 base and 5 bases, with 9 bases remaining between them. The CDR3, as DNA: TGTGCCAGCAGTTTATCTGGGCGGGATAATTCACCCCTCCACTTT. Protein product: CASSLSGRDNSPLHF.

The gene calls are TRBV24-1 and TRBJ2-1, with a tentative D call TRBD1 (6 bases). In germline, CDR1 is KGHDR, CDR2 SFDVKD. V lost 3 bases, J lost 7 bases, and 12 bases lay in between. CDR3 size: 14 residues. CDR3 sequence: CATSDPQGKNEQFF. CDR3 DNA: TGTGCCACCAGTGATCCCCAGGGGAAGAATGAGCAGTTCTTC.

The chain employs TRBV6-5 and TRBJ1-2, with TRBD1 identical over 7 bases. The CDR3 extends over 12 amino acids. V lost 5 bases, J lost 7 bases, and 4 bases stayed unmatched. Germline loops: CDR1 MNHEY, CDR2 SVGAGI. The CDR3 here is CASSLRGFGYTF. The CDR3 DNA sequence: TGTGCCAGCAGTCTCAGGGGGTTTGGCTACACCTTC.

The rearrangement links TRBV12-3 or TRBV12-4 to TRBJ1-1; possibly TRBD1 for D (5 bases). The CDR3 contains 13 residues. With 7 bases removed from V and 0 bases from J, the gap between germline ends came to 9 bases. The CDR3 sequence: CASTQTVNTEAFF. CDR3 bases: TGTGCCAGCACTCAGACAGTGAACACTGAAGCTTTCTTT.

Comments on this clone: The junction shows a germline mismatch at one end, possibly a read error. CDR3 region: CASSLAGEGAGYTF. CDR3 bases: TGTGCCAGCAGCCTAGCGGGTGAGGGGGCCGGCTACACCTTC. The genes are TRBV7-9 and TRBJ1-2; 7 positions agree with TRBD1. Germline V gene sequence: CDR1 SEHNR, CDR2 FQNEAQ (reference sequence). CDR3 length equals 14 residues.

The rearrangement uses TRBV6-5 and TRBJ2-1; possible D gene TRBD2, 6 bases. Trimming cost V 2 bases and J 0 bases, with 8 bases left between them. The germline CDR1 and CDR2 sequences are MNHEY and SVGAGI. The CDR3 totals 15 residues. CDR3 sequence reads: CASSYGGSSYNEQFF. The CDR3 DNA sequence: TGTGCCAGCAGTTACGGAGGGAGCTCCTACAATGAGCAGTTCTTC.

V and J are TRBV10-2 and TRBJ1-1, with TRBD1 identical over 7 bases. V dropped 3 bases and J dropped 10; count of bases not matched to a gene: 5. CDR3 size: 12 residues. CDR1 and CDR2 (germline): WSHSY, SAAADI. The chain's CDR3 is CASSEDRVGAFF. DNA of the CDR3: TGCGCCAGCAGTGAAGACAGGGTTGGAGCTTTCTTT.

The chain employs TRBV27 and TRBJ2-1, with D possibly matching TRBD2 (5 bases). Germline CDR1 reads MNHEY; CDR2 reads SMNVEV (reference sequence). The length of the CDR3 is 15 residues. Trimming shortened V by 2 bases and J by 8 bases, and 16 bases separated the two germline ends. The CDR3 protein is CASSLKAARPDEQFF. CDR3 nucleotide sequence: TGTGCCAGCAGTTTAAAAGCGGCCCGCCCAGATGAGCAGTTCTTC.

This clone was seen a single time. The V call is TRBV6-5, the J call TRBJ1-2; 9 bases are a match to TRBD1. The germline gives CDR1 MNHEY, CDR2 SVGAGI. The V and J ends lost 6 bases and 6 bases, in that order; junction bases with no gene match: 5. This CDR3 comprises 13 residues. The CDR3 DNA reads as TGTGCCAGCAGGGGGCGACAGGGGGATGGCTACACCTTC. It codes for CASRGRQGDGYTF.

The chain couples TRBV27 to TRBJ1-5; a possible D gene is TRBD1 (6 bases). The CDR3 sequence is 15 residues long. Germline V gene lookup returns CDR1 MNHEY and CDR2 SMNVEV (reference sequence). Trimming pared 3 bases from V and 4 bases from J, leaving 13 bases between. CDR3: CASSFLTGSNQPQHF. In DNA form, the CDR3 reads TGTGCCAGCAGTTTTTTAACAGGGTCAAATCAGCCCCAGCATTTT.

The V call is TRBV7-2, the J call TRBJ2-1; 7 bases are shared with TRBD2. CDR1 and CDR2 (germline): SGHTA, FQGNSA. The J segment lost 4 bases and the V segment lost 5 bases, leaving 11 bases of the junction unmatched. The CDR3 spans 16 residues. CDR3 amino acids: CASSQLLTSAYNEQFF. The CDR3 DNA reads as TGTGCCAGCAGCCAGCTATTAACTAGCGCATACAATGAGCAGTTCTTC. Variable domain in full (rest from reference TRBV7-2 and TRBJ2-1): GAGVSQSPSNKVTEKGKDVELRCDPISGHTALYWYRQSLGQGLEFLIYFQGNSAPDKSGLPSDRFSAERTGGSVSTLTIQRTQQEDSAVYLCASSQLLTSAYNEQFFGPGTRLTVL.

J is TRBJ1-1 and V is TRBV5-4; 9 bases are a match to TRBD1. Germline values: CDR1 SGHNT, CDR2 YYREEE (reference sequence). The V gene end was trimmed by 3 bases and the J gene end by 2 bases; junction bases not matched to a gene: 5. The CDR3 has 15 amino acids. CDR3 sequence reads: CASSWNRGLNTEAFF. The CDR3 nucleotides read TGTGCCAGCAGCTGGAACAGGGGGCTCAACACTGAAGCTTTCTTT.